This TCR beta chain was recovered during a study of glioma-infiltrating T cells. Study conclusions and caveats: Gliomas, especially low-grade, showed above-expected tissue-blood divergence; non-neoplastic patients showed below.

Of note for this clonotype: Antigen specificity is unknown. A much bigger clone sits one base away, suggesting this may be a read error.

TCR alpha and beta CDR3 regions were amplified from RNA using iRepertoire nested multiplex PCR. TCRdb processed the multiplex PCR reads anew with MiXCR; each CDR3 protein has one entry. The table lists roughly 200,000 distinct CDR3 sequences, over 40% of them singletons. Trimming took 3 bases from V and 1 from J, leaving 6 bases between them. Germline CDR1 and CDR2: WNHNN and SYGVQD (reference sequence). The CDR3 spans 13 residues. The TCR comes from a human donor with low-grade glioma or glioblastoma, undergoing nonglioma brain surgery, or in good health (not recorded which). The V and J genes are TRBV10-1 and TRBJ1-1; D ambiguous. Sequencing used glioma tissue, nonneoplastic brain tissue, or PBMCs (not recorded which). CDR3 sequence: CASSEFPNTEAFF. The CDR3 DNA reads TGCGCCAGCAGTGAATTCCCGAACACTGAAGCTTTCTTT.